The 16 T cell receptor beta chains reported below all come from one sample, sequenced in a study of cytomegalovirus exposure and HLA in healthy donors. With 60 Vbeta and 13 Jbeta primers, the PCR was carried out. Sequencing was performed with immunoSEQ multiplex PCR; in TCRdb, only in-frame clones are kept and a portion is missing. The sample has 150,000 to 200,000 clones, approximately 81% seen once. Sequenced input: PBMCs. Receptor source: a woman aged 50 to 60 in good health and CMV-seronegative.

The chain couples TRBV10-1 to TRBJ2-2, with D possibly being TRBD1 (7 bases). The CDR3 is 15 residues long. Germline V gene data show CDR1 as WNHNN and CDR2 as SYGVQD (reference sequence). Trimming cost V 4 bases and J 2 bases, with 11 bases left between them. The DNA for the CDR3 is TGCGCCAGCAGTGGACTAGGGGGCAACACCGGGGAGCTGTTTTTT. It codes for CASSGLGGNTGELFF.

The genes are TRBV6-5 and TRBJ1-5, with no clear D. Trimming took off 4 bases at V and 4 bases at J, with 8 bases between the two ends. This CDR3 contains 13 residues. Germline CDR1 and CDR2: MNHEY and SVGAGI. CDR3 in DNA: TGTGCCAGCAGTTCCAGTTGGAATCAGCCCCAGCATTTT. Amino acid sequence: CASSSSWNQPQHF.

The J gene is TRBJ1-1, the V gene TRBV5-1; TRBD1 agrees at 9 bases. This CDR3 region has 15 residues. The germline gives CDR1 SGHRS, CDR2 YFSETQ. V shed 1 base, J shed 11 bases, and the junction held 12 bases outside the gene matches. The CDR3 DNA is TGCGCCAGCAGCTTGACCCGGGACAGGGATGGTTCGGCTTTCTTT. Translating it yields CASSLTRDRDGSAFF.

This clone was detected only once. The chain couples TRBV10-3 to TRBJ2-7; D might be TRBD1 (6 bases). The CDR3 has 14 amino acids. Deletions cut 3 bases from V and 2 bases from J, with 11 bases between. The V gene's germline CDR1 is ENHRY and CDR2 SYGVKD. CDR3 DNA sequence: TGTGCCATCAGTGATAGTAAGGGGGCCTACGAGCAGTACTTC. It specifies CAISDSKGAYEQYF.

The chain is built from TRBV9 and TRBJ2-1; tentative D call: TRBD2 (5 bases). V lost 6 bases, J lost 2 bases, and 18 bases lay in between. The CDR3 consists of 16 residues. Germline V CDR1 and CDR2: SGDLS, YYNGEE. CDR3 bases: TGTGCCAGCACCGAGGGTGGCTACACGACCTACAATGAGCAGTTCTTC. Protein product: CASTEGGYTTYNEQFF.

This clone was recorded a few times. The chain links TRBV6-5 to TRBJ1-5; 8 bases map to TRBD1. Per the germline V gene, CDR1 is MNHEY and CDR2 is SVGAGI. The CDR3 has 14 amino acids. After removal of 5 bases from V and 3 bases from J, the junction contained 3 bases not matched to a gene. CDR3 nucleotide sequence: TGTGCCAGCAGTCGGGGACAGGCCAATCAGCCCCAGCATTTT. Protein product: CASSRGQANQPQHF.

This clone showed up just once. Other nucleotide sequences from this sample produce the same CDR3. The chain has TRBV28 and TRBJ1-5, with 9 bases aligning to TRBD1. Trimming cost V 6 bases and J 0 bases; bases outside gene matches: 3. The CDR3 length is 15 residues. Germline CDR1 and CDR2: MDHEN and SYDVKM. The CDR3: CASRPGQGSNQPQHF. The CDR3 nucleotides are TGTGCCAGCAGGCCGGGACAGGGTAGCAATCAGCCCCAGCATTTT.

The rearrangement uses TRBV5-1 and TRBJ2-7; TRBD2 matches at 12 bases. Germline V gene lookup returns CDR1 SGHRS and CDR2 YFSETQ. The CDR3 totals 16 residues. The V gene end was trimmed by 2 bases and the J gene end by 1 base; junction bases not matched to a gene: 4. In nucleotides, the CDR3 is TGCGCCAGCAGCTTAGGACTAGCGGGAACGTCCTACGAGCAGTACTTC. It codes for CASSLGLAGTSYEQYF.

The chain is built from TRBV21-1 and TRBJ1-1; the table assigns TRBD1, which was not confirmed against the DNA. TRBV21-1 is designated a pseudogene. This CDR3 has 14 residues. The CDR3 protein is CASSKRGGNTEAFF. The CDR3 bases are TGTGCCAGCAGCAAGCGAGGGGGGAACACTGAAGCTTTCTTT.

The chain carries TRBV27 and TRBJ1-2; 9 nucleotides agree with TRBD1. V lost 0 bases to trimming and J lost 13 bases; unmatched junction nucleotides: 9. The CDR3 contains 14 residues. Germline lookup yields CDR1 MNHEY and CDR2 SMNVEV (reference sequence). The CDR3 DNA is TGTGCCAGCAGTTTATCGGGGACAGGGTGGGACTCCACCTTC. This gives the protein CASSLSGTGWDSTF.

The sample holds one count of this clone. This chain joins TRBV7-2 and TRBJ2-7, with 16 bases aligning to TRBD2. Germline assignment: CDR1 SGHTA and CDR2 FQGNSA. The V gene end was trimmed by 5 bases and the J gene end by 5 bases; junction bases not matched to a gene: 9. The CDR3 extends over 17 amino acids. CDR3 nucleotide sequence: TGTGCCAGCAGCGCCCTGGGACTAGCGGGAGGGCCAGACGAGCAGTACTTC. Translation: CASSALGLAGGPDEQYF.

The J gene is TRBJ1-1, the V gene TRBV29-1, with D unresolved. In germline, CDR1 is SQVTM, CDR2 ANQGSEA. Trimming cost V 4 bases and J 5 bases, with 11 bases left between them. This CDR3 has 12 amino acids. CDR3 sequence: CSVVPGGTEAFF. DNA of the CDR3: TGCAGCGTTGTTCCCGGAGGGACTGAAGCTTTCTTT. Full variable domain (rest looked up from reference TRBV29-1 and TRBJ1-1): SAVISQKPSRDICQRGTSLTIQCQVDSQVTMMFWYRQQPGQSLTLIATANQGSEATYESGFVIDKFPISRPNLTFSTLTVSNMSPEDSSIYLCSVVPGGTEAFFGQGTRLTVV.

This rearrangement joins TRBV13 to TRBJ1-1; maybe TRBD1 (6 bases). The V gene's germline CDR1 is PRHDT and CDR2 FYEKMQ (reference sequence). The CDR3 consists of 13 residues. The V gene lost 5 bases and the J gene lost 6 bases, with 13 bases spanning the gap. Written as DNA, the CDR3 is TGTGCCAGCAGCCTCCGGACAGCCTCTGAAGCTTTCTTT. Its translation is CASSLRTASEAFF.

Concerning this clone: At one end, the junction sequence differs from germline, possibly due to a read error. The V gene is TRBV7-9, the J gene TRBJ1-1, with 9 nucleotides matching TRBD1. The CDR3 sequence is 15 residues long. Germline CDR1 SEHNR, CDR2 FQNEAQ (reference sequence). The CDR3 DNA is TGTTCCAGCAGCTTAGAGGACAGGGGGAACACTGAAGCTTTCTTT. It encodes CSSSLEDRGNTEAFF.

This clone has a single count. The rearrangement joins TRBV5-4 to TRBJ2-2; the D gene is possibly TRBD2 (7 bases). The germline V and J ends were trimmed by 2 bases and 3 bases, with 11 bases remaining between them. The CDR3 loop spans 15 amino acids. Germline V gene data show CDR1 as SGHNT and CDR2 as YYREEE (reference sequence). CDR3 sequence reads: CASSLGGADTGELFF. In DNA, the CDR3 is TGTGCCAGCAGCTTAGGGGGGGCCGACACCGGGGAGCTGTTTTTT.

The chain has TRBV14 and TRBJ1-6; 12 nucleotides line up with TRBD1. From germline, CDR1 is SGHDN and CDR2 FVKESK. J lost 10 bases, V lost 4 bases, and 5 bases had no gene match. This CDR3 spans 15 amino acids. This CDR3 reads CASSRTGTGGSPLHF. The CDR3 DNA reads as TGTGCCAGCAGCCGGACCGGGACAGGGGGCTCACCCCTCCACTTT.